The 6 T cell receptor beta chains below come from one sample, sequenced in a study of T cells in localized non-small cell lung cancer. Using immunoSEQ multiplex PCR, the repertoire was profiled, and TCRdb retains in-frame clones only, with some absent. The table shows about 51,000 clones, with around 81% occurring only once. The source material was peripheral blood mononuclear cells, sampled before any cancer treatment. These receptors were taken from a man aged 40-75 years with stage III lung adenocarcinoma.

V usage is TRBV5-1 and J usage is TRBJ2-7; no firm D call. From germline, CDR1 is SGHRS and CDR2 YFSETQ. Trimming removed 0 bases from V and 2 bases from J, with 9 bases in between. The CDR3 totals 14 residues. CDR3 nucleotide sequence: TGCGCCAGCAGCTTGGCCACTACCACCTACGAGCAGTACTTC. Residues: CASSLATTTYEQYF.

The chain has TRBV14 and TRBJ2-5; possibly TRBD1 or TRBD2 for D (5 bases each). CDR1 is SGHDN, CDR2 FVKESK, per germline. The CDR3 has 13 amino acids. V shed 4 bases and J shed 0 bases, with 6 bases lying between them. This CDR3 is CASSPGHQETQYF. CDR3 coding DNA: TGTGCCAGCAGCCCGGGACACCAAGAGACCCAGTACTTC.

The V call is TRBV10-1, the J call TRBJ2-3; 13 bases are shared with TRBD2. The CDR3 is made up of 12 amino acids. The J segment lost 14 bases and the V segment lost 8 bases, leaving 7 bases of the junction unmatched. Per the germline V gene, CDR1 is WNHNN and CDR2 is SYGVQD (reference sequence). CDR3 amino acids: CASRTSGGRGYF. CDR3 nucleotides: TGCGCCAGCCGGACTAGCGGGGGCCGGGGGTATTTT.

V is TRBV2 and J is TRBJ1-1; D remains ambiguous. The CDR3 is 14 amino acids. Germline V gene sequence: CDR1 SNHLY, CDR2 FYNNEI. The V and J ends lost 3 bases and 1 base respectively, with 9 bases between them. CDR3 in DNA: TGTGCCAGCAGTGACTTAGGGTCGAACACTGAAGCTTTCTTT. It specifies CASSDLGSNTEAFF.

CDR3 residues: CASSDWTANYGYTF. The CDR3 DNA sequence: TGTGCCAGCAGTGATTGGACAGCTAACTATGGCTACACCTTC. The rearrangement joins TRBV6-5 to TRBJ1-2, with D perhaps matching TRBD1 (6 bases). Germline-derived CDR1 and CDR2 are MNHEY and SVGAGI. V was pared by 5 bases and J by 0 bases, with 10 bases between. The CDR3 consists of 14 residues.

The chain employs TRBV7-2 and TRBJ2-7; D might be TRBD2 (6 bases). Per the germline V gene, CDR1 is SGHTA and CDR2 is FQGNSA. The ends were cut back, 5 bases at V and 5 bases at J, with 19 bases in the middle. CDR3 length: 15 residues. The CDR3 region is CASSRLIAAGHEQYF. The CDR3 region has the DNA TGTGCCAGCAGCCGTTTAATAGCGGCCGGGCACGAGCAGTACTTC.